A selection of T cell receptor beta chains follows, all from one sample in a study of control samples from healthy donors and cancer patients. Method: immunoSEQ multiplex PCR; TCRdb's copy keeps in-frame clones and lacks some. The top ten hold about 16% of the sample, which has about 84,000 clones, about nine tenths seen once. Sequencing was performed on blood. The receptor source for this set is a man in his fifties in good health. Both conserved end residues are part of each CDR3. Fields, in order: J gene, D gene, clone size, V gene, CDR3 DNA, CDR3 protein. The D gene is left open where the match is weak. Only part of the rows carry a size: once, few, many, or a class if the clone is expanded.

J gene: TRBJ2-1
D gene: TRBD2
clone size: .
V gene: TRBV13
CDR3 DNA: TGTGCCAGCAGCTTTCAGCGGGGCAGCTCCTACAATGAGCAGTTCTTC
CDR3 protein: CASSFQRGSSYNEQFF

J gene: TRBJ1-2
D gene: .
clone size: .
V gene: TRBV27
CDR3 DNA: TGTGCCAGCAGTTTATCGGGTGGAGGGAATAACTATGGCTACACCTTC
CDR3 protein: CASSLSGGGNNYGYTF

J gene: TRBJ1-2
D gene: TRBD1
clone size: .
V gene: TRBV7-9
CDR3 DNA: TGTGCCAGCAGCTCGGGACAGGGGCACTATGGCTACACCTTC
CDR3 protein: CASSSGQGHYGYTF

J gene: TRBJ1-1
D gene: .
clone size: .
V gene: TRBV5-1
CDR3 DNA: TGCGCCAGCAGCTTGTACAGGGAGATGAACACTGAAGCTTTCTTT
CDR3 protein: CASSLYREMNTEAFF

J gene: TRBJ1-2
D gene: .
clone size: few
V gene: TRBV2
CDR3 DNA: TGTGCCAGCAGCGCTCTCCTACGCGGCTACACCTTC
CDR3 protein: CASSALLRGYTF

J gene: TRBJ2-7
D gene: TRBD1
clone size: .
V gene: TRBV6-1
CDR3 DNA: TGTGCCAGCAGTGAGACAGGGGGCGAGTTAGACGAGCAGTACTTC
CDR3 protein: CASSETGGELDEQYF

J gene: TRBJ1-3
D gene: .
clone size: .
V gene: TRBV10-2
CDR3 DNA: TGCGCCAGCAGTGAGTCTGGGGGAAACACCATATATTTT
CDR3 protein: CASSESGGNTIYF

J gene: TRBJ1-1
D gene: TRBD1
clone size: .
V gene: TRBV18
CDR3 DNA: TGTGCCAGCCTTAAAACAGGGGCCACTGAAGCTTTCTTT
CDR3 protein: CASLKTGATEAFF

J gene: TRBJ1-2
D gene: TRBD1
clone size: .
V gene: TRBV29-1
CDR3 DNA: TGCAGCGGGACCGGGACAGGGTATGACTATGGCTACACCTTC
CDR3 protein: CSGTGTGYDYGYTF

J gene: TRBJ2-2
D gene: TRBD1
clone size: .
V gene: TRBV9
CDR3 DNA: TGTGCCAGCAGCGTAGTCCAGGGGGCGACCGGGGAGCTGTTTTTT
CDR3 protein: CASSVVQGATGELFF

J gene: TRBJ1-3
D gene: .
clone size: .
V gene: TRBV3-1/TRBV3-2
CDR3 DNA: TGTGCCAGCAGCCAAGGACAGCCTCGAAACACCATATATTTT
CDR3 protein: CASSQGQPRNTIYF

J gene: TRBJ2-3
D gene: .
clone size: .
V gene: TRBV4-1
CDR3 DNA: TGCGCCAGCAGCCAACCGGGTACAGATACGCAGTATTTT
CDR3 protein: CASSQPGTDTQYF

J gene: TRBJ1-3
D gene: .
clone size: .
V gene: TRBV6-5
CDR3 DNA: TGTGCCACCTCCCGGGTTTTTCCTGGAAACACCATATATTTT
CDR3 protein: CATSRVFPGNTIYF

J gene: TRBJ1-5
D gene: .
clone size: .
V gene: TRBV6-2/TRBV6-3
CDR3 DNA: TGTGCCAGCAGCAACGTGGGTGGATGGAATCAGCCCCAGCATTTT
CDR3 protein: CASSNVGGWNQPQHF

J gene: TRBJ2-7
D gene: .
clone size: .
V gene: TRBV6-5
CDR3 DNA: TGTGCCAGCCTTGCAGGTCACACCTCGCAGCAGTACTTC
CDR3 protein: CASLAGHTSQQYF

J gene: TRBJ1-1
D gene: TRBD1
clone size: .
V gene: TRBV4-1
CDR3 DNA: TGCGCCTCTACTCGGCTCCCGGGACAGGGGGCGCGGAACACTGAAGCTTTCTTT
CDR3 protein: CASTRLPGQGARNTEAFF

J gene: TRBJ1-5
D gene: .
clone size: .
V gene: TRBV6-5
CDR3 DNA: TGTGCCAGCAGTTCCCAGGAGACTAGCAATCAGCCCCAGCATTTT
CDR3 protein: CASSSQETSNQPQHF

J gene: TRBJ2-3
D gene: TRBD2
clone size: .
V gene: TRBV4-3
CDR3 DNA: TGCGCCAGCAGCCAAGATGGCGGGGGGGAAGATACGCAGTATTTT
CDR3 protein: CASSQDGGGEDTQYF

J gene: TRBJ2-3
D gene: TRBD2
clone size: .
V gene: TRBV5-1
CDR3 DNA: TGCGCCAGCAGCTTGGTTAGCGGGGGTACAGATACGCAGTATTTT
CDR3 protein: CASSLVSGGTDTQYF

J gene: TRBJ1-6
D gene: .
clone size: .
V gene: TRBV19
CDR3 DNA: TGTGCCAGTAGTATTGGTCGGACCTTAGGTTCACCCCTCCACTTT
CDR3 protein: CASSIGRTLGSPLHF

J gene: TRBJ1-2
D gene: .
clone size: .
V gene: TRBV6-1
CDR3 DNA: TGTGCCAGCAGTGAAGGGCCGGGCGCCCGGAGCTACACCTTC
CDR3 protein: CASSEGPGARSYTF

J gene: TRBJ1-3
D gene: .
clone size: .
V gene: TRBV11-2
CDR3 DNA: TGTGCCAGCAGCTTTAACGGGGCCGGGTCTGGAAACACCATATATTTT
CDR3 protein: CASSFNGAGSGNTIYF

J gene: TRBJ2-7
D gene: .
clone size: .
V gene: TRBV5-6
CDR3 DNA: TGTGCCAGCAGCTTCGGGACAAGGCCCATTGGCGGGCAGTACTTC
CDR3 protein: CASSFGTRPIGGQYF

J gene: TRBJ1-2
D gene: .
clone size: .
V gene: TRBV4-3
CDR3 DNA: TGCGCCAGCAGCCCAAATTTGCTGGGGAACTATGGCTACACCTTC
CDR3 protein: CASSPNLLGNYGYTF

J gene: TRBJ2-3
D gene: .
clone size: .
V gene: TRBV29-1
CDR3 DNA: TGCAGCGTTGAATCGAGCACAGATACGCAGTATTTT
CDR3 protein: CSVESSTDTQYF

J gene: TRBJ1-5
D gene: .
clone size: .
V gene: TRBV4-2
CDR3 DNA: TGTGCCAGCAGCCAAGAAGAGGGTCAGCCCCAGCATTTT
CDR3 protein: CASSQEEGQPQHF

J gene: TRBJ2-1
D gene: .
clone size: .
V gene: TRBV4-1
CDR3 DNA: TGCGCCAGCAGAGAAGAGGGCGCGGGGCGGGATGAGCAGTTCTTC
CDR3 protein: CASREEGAGRDEQFF

J gene: TRBJ2-3
D gene: TRBD2
clone size: .
V gene: TRBV19
CDR3 DNA: TGTGCCAGTAGTATAACTAGCGGGGACACAGATACGCAGTATTTT
CDR3 protein: CASSITSGDTDTQYF

J gene: TRBJ1-1
D gene: TRBD1
clone size: .
V gene: TRBV6-6
CDR3 DNA: TGTGCCAGCAGTCCTAGGACAGGGGGCTCGAACACTGAAGCTTTCTTT
CDR3 protein: CASSPRTGGSNTEAFF

J gene: TRBJ2-7
D gene: .
clone size: .
V gene: TRBV6-6
CDR3 DNA: TGTGCCAGCAGTCCCCGTGCGGGGGCCCTCCCATATTACGAGCAGTACTTC
CDR3 protein: CASSPRAGALPYYEQYF

J gene: TRBJ1-4
D gene: .
clone size: .
V gene: TRBV11-2
CDR3 DNA: TGTGCCAGCAGCTTAAGTCCCCGGACGAATGAAAAACTGTTTTTT
CDR3 protein: CASSLSPRTNEKLFF

J gene: TRBJ1-1
D gene: .
clone size: .
V gene: TRBV5-1
CDR3 DNA: TGCGCCAGCAGCTTGGGGGGGATGAACACTGAAGCTTTCTTT
CDR3 protein: CASSLGGMNTEAFF

J gene: TRBJ1-2
D gene: TRBD1
clone size: .
V gene: TRBV6-5
CDR3 DNA: TGTGCCAGCCGACAGGGCCGGAGATCAGTCCATGGCTACACCTTC
CDR3 protein: CASRQGRRSVHGYTF

J gene: TRBJ1-6
D gene: .
clone size: .
V gene: TRBV6-5
CDR3 DNA: TGTGCCAGCAGCCGCAGGGGAACGGGTAATTCACCCCTCCACTTT
CDR3 protein: CASSRRGTGNSPLHF

J gene: TRBJ2-6
D gene: .
clone size: .
V gene: TRBV5-6
CDR3 DNA: TGTGCCAGCAGCTCGTACAGGGAGGGTGGGGCCAACGTCCTGACTTTC
CDR3 protein: CASSSYREGGANVLTF

J gene: TRBJ1-2
D gene: .
clone size: once
V gene: TRBV3-1/TRBV3-2
CDR3 DNA: TGTGCCAGCAGCCGTAACTATGGCTACACCTTC
CDR3 protein: CASSRNYGYTF

J gene: TRBJ2-5
D gene: .
clone size: few
V gene: TRBV6-1
CDR3 DNA: TGTGCCAGCAGTGAAGTAGAGACCCAGTACTTC
CDR3 protein: CASSEVETQYF

J gene: TRBJ2-1
D gene: TRBD1
clone size: once
V gene: TRBV6-5
CDR3 DNA: TGTGCCAGCAACCCTTCGACAGGGCCCTACAATGAGCAGTTCTTC
CDR3 protein: CASNPSTGPYNEQFF

J gene: TRBJ2-1
D gene: .
clone size: .
V gene: TRBV7-9
CDR3 DNA: TGTGCCAGCAGCTTAGCGGTGAGCTCCTACAATGAGCAGTTCTTC
CDR3 protein: CASSLAVSSYNEQFF

J gene: TRBJ2-1
D gene: TRBD2
clone size: .
V gene: TRBV5-1
CDR3 DNA: TGCGCCAGCAGCGAAGCCGGGACTAGCGGGGGGGCATACAATGAGCAGTTCTTC
CDR3 protein: CASSEAGTSGGAYNEQFF

J gene: TRBJ1-1
D gene: .
clone size: once
V gene: TRBV7-2
CDR3 DNA: TGTGCCAGCAGCTTAGGGGCAGTGCTAAACACTGAAGCTTTCTTT
CDR3 protein: CASSLGAVLNTEAFF

J gene: TRBJ2-1
D gene: TRBD1
clone size: .
V gene: TRBV2
CDR3 DNA: TGTGCCAGCAGAGAAACAGGGGGAAGTGAGCAGTTCTTC
CDR3 protein: CASRETGGSEQFF

J gene: TRBJ1-1
D gene: .
clone size: .
V gene: TRBV18
CDR3 DNA: TGTGCCAGCTCAACCAAAGGGAACACTGAAGCTTTCTTT
CDR3 protein: CASSTKGNTEAFF

J gene: TRBJ1-1
D gene: .
clone size: .
V gene: TRBV5-1
CDR3 DNA: TGCGCCAGCAGCTTGGCCGAGAGGACTGAAGCTTTCTTT
CDR3 protein: CASSLAERTEAFF

J gene: TRBJ1-2
D gene: .
clone size: .
V gene: TRBV9
CDR3 DNA: TGTGCCAGCAGCGCGGAACCAGGAGGGTATGGCTACACCTTC
CDR3 protein: CASSAEPGGYGYTF

J gene: TRBJ1-1
D gene: .
clone size: .
V gene: TRBV2
CDR3 DNA: TGTGCCAGCAGTGAAGGGTTAGGTAGCAGGGTGGGTTTCTTT
CDR3 protein: CASSEGLGSRVGFF

J gene: TRBJ2-1
D gene: .
clone size: .
V gene: TRBV6-6
CDR3 DNA: TGTGCCAGCAGCACGAGGATAAAGCAGTTCTTC
CDR3 protein: CASSTRIKQFF

J gene: TRBJ2-4
D gene: .
clone size: .
V gene: TRBV18
CDR3 DNA: TGTGCCAGCTCACCACCGGGCAGTCCCAAAGGAATTCAGTACTTC
CDR3 protein: CASSPPGSPKGIQYF

J gene: TRBJ1-5
D gene: .
clone size: .
V gene: TRBV5-8
CDR3 DNA: TGTGCCAGCAGCTTGGTTGGGCGCGGAAGTCAGCCCCAGCATTTT
CDR3 protein: CASSLVGRGSQPQHF